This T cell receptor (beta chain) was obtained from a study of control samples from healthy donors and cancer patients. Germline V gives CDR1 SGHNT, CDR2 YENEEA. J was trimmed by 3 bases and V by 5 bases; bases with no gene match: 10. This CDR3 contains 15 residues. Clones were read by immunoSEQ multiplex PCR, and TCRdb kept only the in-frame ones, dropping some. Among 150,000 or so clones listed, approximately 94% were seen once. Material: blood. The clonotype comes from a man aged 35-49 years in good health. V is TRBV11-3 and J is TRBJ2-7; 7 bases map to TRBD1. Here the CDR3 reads CASSETQGQLYEQYF. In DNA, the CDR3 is TGTGCCAGCAGCGAAACCCAGGGACAGCTCTACGAGCAGTACTTC.